This TCR beta chain is from a study of shared clonotypes between healthy human individuals. Libraries were prepared by immunoSEQ multiplex PCR; TCRdb keeps only in-frame clonotypes and omits some of them. The sample holds a few million clones; about 93% are singletons and the top ten take around 1.7%. The CDR3 runs 17 residues. Germline values: CDR1 SGHNT, CDR2 YYREEE (reference sequence). The V and J ends lost 4 bases and 10 bases respectively, with 29 bases between them. CD8 cells regarded as naive lacked CD45RO, were positively chosen for CCR7, and omitted terminally differentiated effector memory CD45RA+ cells.

This rearrangement joins TRBV5-4 to TRBJ1-1; no reliable D call. This TCR derives from a man between 18 and 35 years old in good health. Some clones in this sample may be carry-over from other donors' samples. The source material was naive CD8+ T cells from PBMCs. The CDR3 nucleotides are TGTGCCAGCAGCGCGGCCCGGGCCGACCCGTGGGTCGATACAGCTTTCTTT. It codes for CASSAARADPWVDTAFF.